The present TCR beta chain was sequenced within a study of blood T cell repertoires in COVID-19 (dated by TCRdb to about 2020). Study-wide context: The collaborator samples originated in the United States, Italy and Spain and spanned the acute and convalescent phases of COVID-19. The prospective study material was composed of cDNA or gDNA derived from T cells, B-cell-depleted T cells, or PBMCs. Subjects who had been exposed to COVID-19, were actively infected with it, or had recovered from it provided the deeply sampled blood TCRbeta repertoires that made up the dataset. The repertoires were made available in a free public database intended to serve as a resource for research on the immune response to SARS-CoV-2. Samples came from the ongoing ImmuneRACE study (first 160 participants) plus 1,254 subjects from 6 global collaborators. The sample metadata nearly always contained a de-identified subject ID, COVID-19 status, age in years and sex. Where available, HLA class I and class II types were obtained from metadata supplied by the sample provider rather than from assay-based typing.

As concerns this clone: The antigen it binds to is not known. One base away there is no much larger clone; base qualities are not given.

TCRbeta CDR3 regions were amplified from genomic DNA by means of the immunoSEQ Assay, a bias-controlled multiplex PCR. As for the authors' bioinformatics: Nucleated cell counts per sample were estimated from amplification of reference gene primers within the assay. Sequence reads were collapsed and filtered to measure the absolute abundance of every unique TCRbeta CDR3 rearrangement. For each sample, productive Simpson clonality was calculated by taking the square root of Simpson's diversity index across productive rearrangements. TCRdb mirrors the immuneACCESS table, restricted to in-frame sequences. Some clones are absent from its copies; in checked studies, under half trace to an unresolved V gene, and the reason for the others is unknown. D and trimming come from the DNA, and the V and J calls and clone size come from that table. Here the sample has about 80,000 clones; roughly 85% occur a single time. The ten largest account for 4.9% of the sample.

Each collaborating institution followed its own protocols to collect whole blood in K2EDTA tubes. For TCRbeta analysis, collaborators shipped samples as frozen whole blood, isolated PBMCs, or DNA extracted from either of those sample types. There are 14 amino acids in the CDR3, from cysteine to phenylalanine inclusive. The CDR3 DNA has 42 bases and is translated from base 1. Trimming removed 2 bases from V and 4 bases from J; the gene matches leave 3 bases unexplained. CDR1 SEHNR and CDR2 FQNEAQ were looked up in the germline V gene (reference sequence). General findings and caveats noted by the study authors: How much clinical and demographic metadata was included differed by source and by participant, and the metadata was provided uncurated.

Sequencing used peripheral blood. Here the chain combines TRBV7-9 and TRBJ1-1; 8 junctional bases match TRBD1. The TCR comes from a woman of 80 years or more with active or convalescent COVID-19. The sequence in DNA is TGTGCCAGCAGCTTAAAACAGGGGGGCACTGAAGCTTTCTTT. It encodes CASSLKQGGTEAFF.